This passage covers 5 T cell receptor beta chains from one sample sequenced in a study of blood T cell repertoires in COVID-19. Some clones are missing from TCRdb's copy, which holds only in-frame ones; the method was immunoSEQ multiplex PCR. The table records approximately 89,000 clones, 80% of them present only once. What was sequenced was peripheral blood. These receptors were collected from a woman older than 75 with acute or convalescent COVID-19.

The DNA for the CDR3 is TGTGCCAGCACTCCGGAATGGACAGGGATGTCACCCCTCCACTTT. Protein: CASTPEWTGMSPLHF. V and J are TRBV2 and TRBJ1-6, with 8 positions matching TRBD1. CDR1 is SNHLY and CDR2 is FYNNEI in the germline V gene. After removal of 7 bases from V and 10 bases from J, the junction contained 12 bases not matched to a gene. This CDR3 has 15 residues.

The V call is TRBV25-1, the J call TRBJ2-7, with TRBD1 identical over 7 bases. The J segment lost 2 bases and the V segment lost 3 bases, leaving 4 bases of the junction unmatched. Germline CDR1 MGHDK, CDR2 SYGVNS. This CDR3 contains 14 residues. The CDR3 region is CASSETGIPYEQYF. In DNA, the CDR3 is TGTGCCAGCAGTGAGACAGGGATACCCTACGAGCAGTACTTC.

This chain joins TRBV3-1 (or the pseudogene TRBV3-2) and TRBJ1-1; D unclear. Trimming removed 1 base from V and 6 bases from J, with 18 bases in between. This CDR3 comprises 16 residues. Looked up from germline, CDR1 is LGHDT and CDR2 is YNNKEL (reference sequence). CDR3 amino acids: CASSQGATLSTSEAFF. In nucleotides, the CDR3 is TGTGCCAGCAGCCAAGGAGCAACCTTAAGTACTTCTGAAGCTTTCTTT.

The chain is built from TRBV18 and TRBJ1-4; 8 nucleotides line up with TRBD1. Looked up from germline, CDR1 is KGHSH and CDR2 is LQKENI. V was pared by 3 bases and J by 4 bases, with 4 bases of the junction left unmatched. There are 15 residues in the CDR3. CDR3: CASSPTGQVNEKLFF. The CDR3 DNA is TGTGCCAGCTCACCGACGGGACAGGTTAATGAAAAACTGTTTTTT.

The chain carries TRBV2 and TRBJ2-7; 10 bases fit TRBD2. This CDR3 spans 14 amino acids. Unmatched junction bases numbered 4, after V lost 5 bases and J lost 3 bases. Germline assignment: CDR1 SNHLY and CDR2 FYNNEI. The DNA of the CDR3 is TGTGCCAGCAGTAGCGGGGGGGCAGTCTACGAGCAGTACTTC. Protein product: CASSSGGAVYEQYF.